These T cell receptor beta chains were read from a single sample in a study of blood T cell repertoires in COVID-19. Assay used: immunoSEQ multiplex PCR; TCRdb lists only in-frame clones, some missing. The sample shows around 250,000 clones, roughly 84% of them seen only once. Sequencing was performed on peripheral blood. Receptors originate from a middle-aged woman who had recovered from COVID-19. Both conserved end residues are part of each CDR3. The D gene is left open where the match is weak. For some rows the clone size is stated as once, few or many, or as a class when expanded; others skip it.

CDR3aa,CDR3nt,d_gene,abundance,v_gene,j_gene
CASRSTDRNGYTF,TGTGCCAGCAGGAGCACAGACAGGAATGGCTACACCTTC,.,once,TRBV12-3/TRBV12-4,TRBJ1-2
CASSQDRTSDLQFF,TGTGCCAGCAGCCAAGATAGGACTAGCGATTTGCAGTTCTTC,TRBD2,once,TRBV3-1/TRBV3-2,TRBJ2-1
CASSPGLAGGRETQYF,TGTGCCAGCAGCCCGGGACTAGCGGGGGGTCGGGAGACCCAGTACTTC,TRBD2,.,TRBV3-1/TRBV3-2,TRBJ2-5
CASSYRSGGSGNTIYF,TGTGCCAGCAGCTACAGATCGGGGGGCTCTGGAAACACCATATATTTT,.,few,TRBV14,TRBJ1-3
CASRPKRGSSYEQYF,TGTGCCAGCAGACCCAAGCGGGGGAGCTCCTACGAGCAGTACTTC,TRBD2,.,TRBV6-5,TRBJ2-7
CASSFVNGQGGGYTF,TGTGCCAGCAGTTTTGTTAATGGACAGGGTGGTGGCTACACCTTC,TRBD1,.,TRBV28,TRBJ1-2
CASSEASRADTQYF,TGTGCCAGCAGTGAAGCCTCCAGGGCAGATACGCAGTATTTT,.,few,TRBV6-1,TRBJ2-3
CASSGPSGGWNEQFF,TGTGCCAGCAGTGGGCCTAGCGGGGGGTGGAATGAGCAGTTCTTC,TRBD2,.,TRBV2,TRBJ2-1
CASSQDQAGAHTGELFF,TGTGCCAGCAGCCAAGACCAAGCGGGGGCGCACACCGGGGAGCTGTTTTTT,TRBD2,.,TRBV4-2,TRBJ2-2
CASRPGGNIQYF,TGTGCCAGCAGACCAGGTGGGAACATTCAGTACTTC,.,.,TRBV7-9,TRBJ2-4
CASSAPERGDTGELFF,TGCGCCAGCAGCGCTCCTGAGCGGGGTGACACCGGGGAGCTGTTTTTT,TRBD2,.,TRBV5-1,TRBJ2-2
CASTLYNEQFF,TGTGCCAGCACCCTCTACAATGAGCAGTTCTTC,.,.,TRBV5-4,TRBJ2-1
CASNGGSTYEQYF,TGTGCCAGCAACGGCGGCAGTACCTACGAGCAGTACTTC,.,.,TRBV7-8,TRBJ2-7
CASSRPGLYEQYF,TGTGCCAGCAGCCGGCCTGGCCTCTACGAGCAGTACTTC,.,.,TRBV14,TRBJ2-7
CASSLGTHRETYGYTF,TGTGCCAGCAGCTTGGGTACGCACAGGGAGACCTATGGCTACACCTTC,.,few,TRBV7-8,TRBJ1-2
CASSAVQGVYGYTF,TGTGCCAGCAGCGCCGTCCAGGGGGTCTATGGCTACACCTTC,TRBD1,few,TRBV9,TRBJ1-2
CASSEYRVGEKLFF,TGTGCCAGCAGTGAATACAGGGTGGGTGAAAAACTGTTTTTT,.,.,TRBV6-1,TRBJ1-4
CASSWGQDTEAFF,TGTGCCAGCTCATGGGGCCAGGACACTGAAGCTTTCTTT,.,.,TRBV6-5,TRBJ1-1
CAWSASGGGVDGYTF,TGTGCCTGGAGTGCCTCCGGTGGGGGGGTCGATGGCTACACCTTC,.,.,TRBV30,TRBJ1-2
CAISETSSGTDTQYF,TGTGCCATCAGTGAGACTAGCAGCGGCACAGATACGCAGTATTTT,.,.,TRBV10-3,TRBJ2-3
CASSSTGYVGELFF,TGTGCCAGCAGTAGTACAGGATACGTCGGGGAGCTGTTTTTT,.,.,TRBV6-5,TRBJ2-2
CASSFSEDRVTGYTF,TGTGCCAGCAGCTTCTCTGAGGACAGGGTTACCGGCTACACCTTC,TRBD1,.,TRBV11-2,TRBJ1-2
CASQRDSGTGAAFTGYTF,TGCGCCAGCCAACGAGACTCAGGAACAGGGGCCGCTTTTACTGGCTACACCTTC,TRBD1,.,TRBV5-1,TRBJ1-2
CSIRAGGPYNEQFF,TGCAGCATCCGAGCGGGGGGGCCTTACAATGAGCAGTTCTTC,TRBD2,.,TRBV29-1,TRBJ2-1
CASSHGQGNTGELFF,TGTGCCAGCAGCCACGGACAGGGAAACACCGGGGAGCTGTTTTTT,TRBD1,.,TRBV7-2,TRBJ2-2
CASRPDIGGDTQYF,TGTGCCAGCAGACCAGACATAGGGGGAGATACGCAGTATTTT,.,few,TRBV6-6,TRBJ2-3
CAWSVWEQPQHF,TGTGCCTGGAGTGTATGGGAGCAGCCCCAGCATTTT,.,.,TRBV30,TRBJ1-5